The clone carrying this TCR beta chain was detected many times. As yet, its antigen is unknown. The sample comes from a study of CD8 T cells in ankylosing spondylitis. Whole-study results and caveats: Researchers report that disease-linked clones proved CD8+ and relatively rare in peripheral blood. Earlier work had already found some motif variants in reactive arthritis synovial fluid and blood.

The CDR3 is 13 amino acids. The germline V gene has CDR1 DFQATT and CDR2 SNEGSKA (reference sequence). The J segment lost 7 bases and the V segment lost 6 bases, leaving 8 bases of the junction unmatched. Libraries of TCR beta came from quantitative 5'-RACE with molecular barcodes. One entry per CDR3 protein, called by TCRdb with MiXCR from the 5' RACE reads. This table has under 130,000 distinct CDR3 sequences, approximately 25% appearing once. Material: synovial fluid, either unsorted or a sorted T cell fraction (not recorded which). The sequence was collected from a male donor with ankylosing spondylitis. The V and J genes are TRBV20-1 and TRBJ2-1; 8 bases match TRBD1. CDR3 in amino acids: CSAPDRVRNEQFF. CDR3 nucleotides: TGCAGTGCCCCGGACAGGGTGCGGAATGAGCAGTTCTTC.